Below, 19 T cell receptor beta chains from the same sample are listed, as sequenced in a study of blood T cell repertoires in COVID-19. Assay used: immunoSEQ multiplex PCR; TCRdb lists only in-frame clones, some missing. In the table there are 55,000 to 70,000 clones, about four fifths of which are singletons. The material sequenced was peripheral blood. These receptor sequences come from an elderly woman with acute or convalescent COVID-19.

This sequence joins TRBV10-2 and TRBJ2-3, with TRBD2 identical over 7 bases. Germline CDR1 WSHSY, CDR2 SAAADI. This CDR3 spans 15 amino acids. Trimming cost V 4 bases and J 2 bases; bases outside gene matches: 6. This CDR3 is CASSVSSGFTDTQYF. The CDR3 DNA follows: TGCGCCAGCAGTGTCAGTAGCGGGTTCACAGATACGCAGTATTTT.

This clone came up a few times. The chain employs TRBV7-3 and TRBJ1-1; 8 nucleotides agree with TRBD1. This CDR3 has 17 amino acids. The ends lost 2 bases at V and 3 bases at J; junction bases unmatched: 11. Per germline, CDR1 SGHTA and CDR2 FQGTGA. CDR3 coding DNA: TGTGCCAGCAGCTTATACCCCCCGCAGGGGGCTTACACTGAAGCTTTCTTT. The encoded protein is CASSLYPPQGAYTEAFF.

The chain couples TRBV2 to TRBJ1-1; 7 bases match TRBD1. Germline V lookup: CDR1 SNHLY, CDR2 FYNNEI. The trim removed 4 bases at V and 3 bases at J, leaving 11 bases unmatched. The CDR3 covers 16 residues. The CDR3 DNA reads as TGTGCCAGCAGTGCTTTACAGGGGCCTTGGGACACTGAAGCTTTCTTT. Amino acid sequence: CASSALQGPWDTEAFF.

J is TRBJ2-2 and V is TRBV5-1; tentatively, D is TRBD1 (5 bases). Per germline, CDR1 SGHRS and CDR2 YFSETQ. V lost 0 bases and J 0 bases, leaving 9 bases between the germline ends. The CDR3 totals 16 residues. The CDR3 protein is CASSLEGAANTGELFF. CDR3 nucleotides: TGCGCCAGCAGCTTGGAAGGGGCAGCGAACACCGGGGAGCTGTTTTTT.

This chain joins TRBV6-5 and TRBJ2-7; 11 bases fit TRBD2. The ends lost 4 bases at V and 3 bases at J; junction bases unmatched: 8. Germline assignment: CDR1 MNHEY and CDR2 SVGAGI. The CDR3 runs to 16 residues. DNA for the CDR3: TGTGCCAGCAGTTCTTATAGCGGGGGGGCCTTCTACGAGCAGTACTTC. Its translation is CASSSYSGGAFYEQYF.

V and J are TRBV29-1 and TRBJ1-2, with D possibly matching TRBD1 (6 bases). The CDR3 has 16 residues. The V gene's germline CDR1 is SQVTM and CDR2 ANQGSEA. V was trimmed by 0 bases and J by 5 bases, leaving 19 bases between them. CDR3 sequence (DNA): TGCAGCGTTGAAGATGAGTCGCCCGCAGGGGTATATGGCTACACCTTC. Its protein product is CSVEDESPAGVYGYTF.

The V and J genes are TRBV5-1 and TRBJ1-2, with 8 bases fitting TRBD1. Germline loops: CDR1 SGHRS, CDR2 YFSETQ. V trimming: 0 bases; J trimming: 4 bases; junction bases outside the gene matches: 8. The CDR3 contains 16 residues. CDR3 nucleotides: TGCGCCAGCAGCTTGGCCGGCCAGGGGGCGACCTATGGCTACACCTTC. Translating gives CASSLAGQGATYGYTF.

The chain joins TRBV3-1 (or the pseudogene TRBV3-2) to TRBJ1-2, with D tentatively TRBD1 (5 bases). Germline V gene sequence: CDR1 LGHDT, CDR2 YNNKEL (reference sequence). CDR3 length equals 16 residues. Between the trimmed V and J ends, which lost 0 bases and 4 bases, there was a span of 15 bases. This CDR3 is CASSQDFVPTAYGYTF. The CDR3 DNA reads TGTGCCAGCAGCCAAGATTTCGTCCCGACAGCCTATGGCTACACCTTC.

V usage is TRBV19 and J usage is TRBJ1-4; D unclear. V lost 3 bases and J lost 4, with 9 bases in between. Germline CDR1 reads LNHDA; CDR2 reads SQIVND (reference sequence). The CDR3 extends over 14 amino acids. CDR3 residues: CASSIRSINEKLFF. The DNA of the CDR3 is TGTGCCAGTAGTATCCGGAGCATTAATGAAAAACTGTTTTTT.

The chain couples TRBV7-6 to TRBJ2-5, with 10 bases that match TRBD2. Germline loops: CDR1 SGHVS, CDR2 FNYEAQ. The CDR3 has 16 residues. V dropped 3 bases and J dropped 5; count of bases not matched to a gene: 9. CDR3 protein: CASSLALAGGQETQYF. DNA for the CDR3: TGTGCCAGCAGCTTGGCCTTAGCGGGGGGTCAGGAGACCCAGTACTTC.

The chain recombines TRBV30 with TRBJ1-4; 7 nucleotides line up with TRBD1. Germline CDR1 is GTSNPN and CDR2 is SVGIG (reference sequence). Trimming removed 3 bases from V and 0 bases from J; junction bases left unmatched: 4. CDR3 length: 15 residues. The CDR3 DNA sequence: TGTGCCTGGAGGCCACAGGGGACAACTAATGAAAAACTGTTTTTT. This encodes CAWRPQGTTNEKLFF.

This clone came up a few times. V is TRBV6-5 and J is TRBJ2-5, with D maybe TRBD1 (6 bases). Germline V lookup: CDR1 MNHEY, CDR2 SVGAGI. The CDR3 is made up of 14 amino acids. Trimming shortened V by 7 bases and J by 1 base, and 13 bases separated the two germline ends. CDR3 protein: CASTRQAFQETQYF. DNA for the CDR3: TGTGCCAGCACCCGACAGGCTTTCCAAGAGACCCAGTACTTC.

This chain joins TRBV7-2 and TRBJ2-3, with D unclear. Germline assignment: CDR1 SGHTA and CDR2 FQGNSA. Trimming shortened V by 5 bases and J by 2 bases, and 14 bases separated the two germline ends. This CDR3 contains 15 residues. CDR3: CASSLDRVPTDTQYF. CDR3 in DNA: TGTGCCAGCAGCCTGGATCGGGTTCCCACAGATACGCAGTATTTT.

This rearrangement joins TRBV10-3 to TRBJ1-1; no firm D call. Germline lookup yields CDR1 ENHRY and CDR2 SYGVKD. Trimming shortened V by 7 bases and J by 3 bases, and 15 bases separated the two germline ends. This CDR3 has 14 residues. CDR3 sequence: CAIMLTAGDTEAFF. The CDR3 bases are TGTGCCATCATGTTAACAGCGGGTGACACTGAAGCTTTCTTT.

The chain carries TRBV6-1 and TRBJ2-5, with a possible D match to TRBD1 (5 bases). This CDR3 is built from 16 residues. The V gene's germline CDR1 is MNHNS and CDR2 SASEGT. The V end was cut by 0 bases, the J end by 0 bases, with 11 bases between. The CDR3 bases are TGTGCCAGCAGTGAAGCCCCAAGGGGCAACCAAGAGACCCAGTACTTC. It specifies CASSEAPRGNQETQYF.

The chain couples TRBV20-1 to TRBJ2-1; weak D call: TRBD2 (7 bases). V was clipped by 3 bases and J by 11 bases, with 11 bases between them. Germline assignment: CDR1 DFQATT and CDR2 SNEGSKA (reference sequence). The CDR3 contains 11 residues. CDR3 protein: CSARGGAQQFF. Written as DNA, the CDR3 is TGCAGTGCTAGGGGGGGGGCCCAGCAGTTCTTC.

The J gene is TRBJ2-5, the V gene TRBV7-2; TRBD2 aligns across 15 bases. V was pared by 6 bases and J by 4 bases, with 6 bases of the junction left unmatched. In germline, CDR1 is SGHTA, CDR2 FQGNSA. This CDR3 comprises 16 residues. The CDR3 nucleotides read TGTGCCAGCAGTGGGACTAGCGGGGGGCCGAGAGAGACCCAGTACTTC. As protein: CASSGTSGGPRETQYF.

This chain joins TRBV6-5 and TRBJ1-1, with a weak D call TRBD1 (5 bases). The V and J ends lost 6 bases and 2 bases respectively, with 10 bases between them. CDR1 MNHEY and CDR2 SVGAGI come from the germline V gene. The CDR3 is made up of 13 amino acids. DNA for the CDR3: TGTGCCAGCAGGGTGACAGTTAACACTGAAGCTTTCTTT. Translated, it gives CASRVTVNTEAFF.

This clone was counted only a few times. The rearrangement uses TRBV29-1 and TRBJ2-5, with 8 nucleotides matching TRBD2. Trimming took 4 bases from V and 2 from J; bases not matched to a gene: 3. The CDR3 length is 13 residues. Germline V lookup: CDR1 SQVTM, CDR2 ANQGSEA. The CDR3 here is CSVVSGGQETQYF. Written as DNA, the CDR3 is TGCAGCGTTGTGAGCGGGGGTCAAGAGACCCAGTACTTC.